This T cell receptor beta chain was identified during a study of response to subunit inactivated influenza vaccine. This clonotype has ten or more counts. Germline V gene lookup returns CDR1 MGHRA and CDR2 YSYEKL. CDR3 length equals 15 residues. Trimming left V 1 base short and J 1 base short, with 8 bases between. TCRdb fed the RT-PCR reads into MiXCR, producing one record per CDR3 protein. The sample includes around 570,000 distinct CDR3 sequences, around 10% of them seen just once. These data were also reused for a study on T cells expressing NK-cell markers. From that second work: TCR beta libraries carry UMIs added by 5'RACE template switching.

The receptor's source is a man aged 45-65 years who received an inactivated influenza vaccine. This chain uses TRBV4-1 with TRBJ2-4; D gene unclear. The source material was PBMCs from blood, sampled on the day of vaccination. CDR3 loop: CASSQGYLAKNIQYF. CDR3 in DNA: TGCGCCAGCAGCCAAGGCTACCTGGCCAAAAACATTCAGTACTTC.